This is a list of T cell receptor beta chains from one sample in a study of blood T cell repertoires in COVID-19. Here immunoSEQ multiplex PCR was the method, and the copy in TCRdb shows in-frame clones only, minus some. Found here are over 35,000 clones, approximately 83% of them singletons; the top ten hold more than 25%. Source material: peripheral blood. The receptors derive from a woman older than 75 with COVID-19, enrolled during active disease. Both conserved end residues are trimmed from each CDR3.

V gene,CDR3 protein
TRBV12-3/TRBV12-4,ASTTGFGYT
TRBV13,ASSFLAGGGYEQY
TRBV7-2,ASSLAGGPGDTQY
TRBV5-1,ASRPGMGEKLF
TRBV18,ASSPAAPGLEQY
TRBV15,ATSRTGQGALDKLNTEAF
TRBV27,ASSRLAGADTQY
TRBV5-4,ASSLGLTGELF
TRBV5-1,ASSVDGSSYEQY
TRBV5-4,ASSLPPPTGFSYEQY
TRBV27,ASSGGQNQPQH
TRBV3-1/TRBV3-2,ASFHFQRSKGNTEAF
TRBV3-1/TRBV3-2,ASSLPRTRNTGELF
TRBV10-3,AIRGLAGETQY
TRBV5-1,ASSLAADTGELF
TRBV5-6,ASSLRTGGTNEKLF
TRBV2,ASSDLDRVAF
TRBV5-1,ASSLVKQGEQF
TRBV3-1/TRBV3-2,ASRKQGPGNTIY
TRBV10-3,AISTGTGNQPQH
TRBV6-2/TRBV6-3,ASSYRGQGIQPQH
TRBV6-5,ASSYGRQDYNSPLH
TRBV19,ASTILYEQY
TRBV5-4,ASSLGRGTSLSGYT
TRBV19,ASSIDRWEGGPNQPQH
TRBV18,ASSPPASLGELF
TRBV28,ASSLGQPYTEAF
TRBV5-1,ASSPGQGHEQY
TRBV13,ASSFSGQGNYGYT
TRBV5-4,ASSPGGHRVTGELF
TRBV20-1,SASWGASGRTGELF
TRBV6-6,ASSPQGLTGNTIY
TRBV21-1,ASSKGTEGETQY
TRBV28,ASRVRQGRGNTEAF
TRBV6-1,ASSELGTDPDSPLH
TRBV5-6,ASSTGSYEQY
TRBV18,ASSTRQGGTDTQY
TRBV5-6,ASSLGTSGGDTQY
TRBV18,ASSPEARGRETQY
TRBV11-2,ASSLEGQPTQY
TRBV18,ASSPEAGGPYYEQY
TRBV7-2,ASSAGTSGRGETQY
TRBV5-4,ASSLGQGLDSPLH
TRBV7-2,ASSLSGQGYT
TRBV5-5,ASSLTPTSGGQETQY
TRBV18,ASSRGGSGANVLT
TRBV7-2,ASSINFWGGEGSYGYT
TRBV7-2,ASSLVPRGSYEYTEAF
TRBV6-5,ASSWSSGASYEQY
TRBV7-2,ASSLLRGMGELF
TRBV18,ASSPSTGKTEAF
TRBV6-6,ASSYSKGLEQY
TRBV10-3,AISESSMETQY
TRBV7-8,ASSRQLEGAEAF
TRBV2,ASSRTSGETGELF